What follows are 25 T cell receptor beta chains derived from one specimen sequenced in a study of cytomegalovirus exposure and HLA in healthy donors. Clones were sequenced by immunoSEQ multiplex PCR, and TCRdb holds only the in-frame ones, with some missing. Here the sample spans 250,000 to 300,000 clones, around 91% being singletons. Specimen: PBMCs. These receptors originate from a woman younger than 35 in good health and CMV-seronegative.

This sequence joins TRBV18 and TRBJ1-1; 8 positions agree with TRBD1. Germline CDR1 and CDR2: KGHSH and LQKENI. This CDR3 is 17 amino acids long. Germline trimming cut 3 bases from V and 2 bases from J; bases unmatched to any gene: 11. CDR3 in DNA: TGTGCCAGCTCACCGGACAGGGCGCAAGGCAGCAACACTGAAGCTTTCTTT. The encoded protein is CASSPDRAQGSNTEAFF.

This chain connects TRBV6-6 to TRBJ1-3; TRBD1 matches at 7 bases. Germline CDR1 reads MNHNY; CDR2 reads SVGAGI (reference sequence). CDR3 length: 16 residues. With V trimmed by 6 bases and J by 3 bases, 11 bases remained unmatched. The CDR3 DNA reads TGTGCCAGCAGAAGAGACAGGGATCTAATTGGAAACACCATATATTTT. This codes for CASRRDRDLIGNTIYF.

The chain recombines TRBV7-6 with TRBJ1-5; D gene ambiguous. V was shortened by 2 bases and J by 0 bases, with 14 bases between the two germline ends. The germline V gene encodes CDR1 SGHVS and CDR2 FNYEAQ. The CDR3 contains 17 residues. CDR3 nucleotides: TGTGCCAGCAGCTTATCTGCCAGGCAGAATAGCAATCAGCCCCAGCATTTT. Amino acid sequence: CASSLSARQNSNQPQHF.

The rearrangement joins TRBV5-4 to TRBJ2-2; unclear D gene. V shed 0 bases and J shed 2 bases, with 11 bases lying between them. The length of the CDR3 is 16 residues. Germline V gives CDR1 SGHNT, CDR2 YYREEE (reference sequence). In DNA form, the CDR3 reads TGTGCCAGCAGCTTGGTTCGTGGCAGAAACACCGGGGAGCTGTTTTTT. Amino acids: CASSLVRGRNTGELFF.

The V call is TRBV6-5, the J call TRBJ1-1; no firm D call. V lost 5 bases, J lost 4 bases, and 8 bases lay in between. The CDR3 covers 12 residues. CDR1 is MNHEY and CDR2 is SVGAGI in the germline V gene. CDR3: CASSGQFTEAFF. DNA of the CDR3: TGTGCCAGCAGTGGCCAATTCACTGAAGCTTTCTTT.

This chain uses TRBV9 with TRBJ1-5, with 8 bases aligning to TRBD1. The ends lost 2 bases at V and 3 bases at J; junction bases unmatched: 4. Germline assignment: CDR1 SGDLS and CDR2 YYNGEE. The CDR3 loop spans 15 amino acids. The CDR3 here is CASSVGDRINQPQHF. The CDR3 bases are TGTGCCAGCAGCGTCGGGGACAGGATCAATCAGCCCCAGCATTTT.

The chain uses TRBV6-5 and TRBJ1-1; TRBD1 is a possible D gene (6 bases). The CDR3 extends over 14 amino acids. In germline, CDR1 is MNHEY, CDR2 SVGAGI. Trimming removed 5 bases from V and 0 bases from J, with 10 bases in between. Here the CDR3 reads CASSKTGMNTEAFF. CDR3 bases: TGTGCCAGCAGTAAAACAGGGATGAACACTGAAGCTTTCTTT.

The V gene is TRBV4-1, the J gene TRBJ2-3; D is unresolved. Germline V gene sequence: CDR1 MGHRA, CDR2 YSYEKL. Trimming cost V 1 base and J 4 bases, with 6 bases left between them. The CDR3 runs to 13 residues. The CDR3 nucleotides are TGCGCCAGCAGCCAAGTCTCGGCAGATACGCAGTATTTT. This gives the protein CASSQVSADTQYF.

CDR3 region: CASSQDGIEAFF. In DNA form, the CDR3 reads TGCGCCAGCAGCCAAGACGGGATTGAAGCTTTCTTT. The chain joins TRBV4-1 to TRBJ1-1; D is uncertain. V lost 0 bases to trimming and J lost 7 bases, with 6 bases between them. This CDR3 is built from 12 residues. Germline CDR1 is MGHRA and CDR2 is YSYEKL.

CDR3 sequence: CASSAKSASSYNEQFF. CDR3 nucleotides: TGTGCCAGCAGCGCGAAGAGCGCGAGCTCCTACAATGAGCAGTTCTTC. The gene calls are TRBV9 and TRBJ2-1, with D unclear. Germline lookup yields CDR1 SGDLS and CDR2 YYNGEE. There are 16 residues in the CDR3. The ends were cut back, 3 bases at V and 0 bases at J, with 13 bases in the middle.

CDR3 residues: CASSLDSSPQHF. The CDR3 DNA reads TGTGCCAGCAGCTTAGACTCTTCACCCCAGCATTTT. The J gene is TRBJ1-5, the V gene TRBV7-9; D is ambiguous. V was clipped by 1 base and J by 10 bases, with 8 bases between them. The CDR3 extends over 12 amino acids. The germline CDR1 and CDR2 sequences are SEHNR and FQNEAQ (reference sequence).

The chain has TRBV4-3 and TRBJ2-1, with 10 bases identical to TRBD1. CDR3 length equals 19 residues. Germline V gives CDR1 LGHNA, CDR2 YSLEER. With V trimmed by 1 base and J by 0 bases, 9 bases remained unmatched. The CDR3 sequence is CASSQAITGTGVSYNEQFF. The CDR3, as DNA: TGCGCCAGCAGCCAAGCCATAACCGGGACAGGGGTCTCCTACAATGAGCAGTTCTTC.

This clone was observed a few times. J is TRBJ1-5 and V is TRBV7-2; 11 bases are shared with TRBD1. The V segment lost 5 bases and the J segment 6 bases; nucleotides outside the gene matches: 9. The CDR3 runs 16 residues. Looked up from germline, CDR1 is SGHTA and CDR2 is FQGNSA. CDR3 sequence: CASSEGDRGYGQPQHF. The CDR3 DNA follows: TGTGCCAGCAGCGAGGGGGACAGGGGGTATGGTCAGCCCCAGCATTTT.

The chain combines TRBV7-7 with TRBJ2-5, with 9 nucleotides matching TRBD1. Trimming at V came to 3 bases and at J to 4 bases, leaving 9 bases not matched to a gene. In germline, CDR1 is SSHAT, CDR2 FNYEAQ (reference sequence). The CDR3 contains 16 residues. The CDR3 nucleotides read TGTGCCAGCAGCTTCCTCCCCGGGACAGGGTTAGAGACCCAGTACTTC. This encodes CASSFLPGTGLETQYF.

DNA of the CDR3: TGTGCCAGCAGTTTGGGGGGGAACTACGAGCAGTACTTC. It specifies CASSLGGNYEQYF. This chain links TRBV28 with TRBJ2-7; 7 positions agree with TRBD2. Germline CDR1 and CDR2: MDHEN and SYDVKM. The CDR3 covers 13 residues. V dropped 3 bases and J dropped 3; count of bases not matched to a gene: 2.

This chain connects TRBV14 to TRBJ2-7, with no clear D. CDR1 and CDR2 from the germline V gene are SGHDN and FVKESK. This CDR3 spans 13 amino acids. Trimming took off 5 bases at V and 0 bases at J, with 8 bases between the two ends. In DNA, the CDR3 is TGTGCCAGCAGCAACCAGGTCTCCTACGAGCAGTACTTC. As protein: CASSNQVSYEQYF. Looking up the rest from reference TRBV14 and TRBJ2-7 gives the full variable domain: EAGVTQFPSHSVIEKGQTVTLRCDPISGHDNLYWYRRVMGKEIKFLLHFVKESKQDESGMPNNRFLAERTGGTYSTLKVQPAELEDSGVYFCASSNQVSYEQYFGPGTRLTVT.

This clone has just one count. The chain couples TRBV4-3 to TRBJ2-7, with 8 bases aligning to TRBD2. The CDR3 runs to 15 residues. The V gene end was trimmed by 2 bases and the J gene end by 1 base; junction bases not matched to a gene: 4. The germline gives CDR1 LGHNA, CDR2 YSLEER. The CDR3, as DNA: TGCGCCAGCAGCCAATACCGCGGGGGGTCCTACGAGCAGTACTTC. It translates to CASSQYRGGSYEQYF.

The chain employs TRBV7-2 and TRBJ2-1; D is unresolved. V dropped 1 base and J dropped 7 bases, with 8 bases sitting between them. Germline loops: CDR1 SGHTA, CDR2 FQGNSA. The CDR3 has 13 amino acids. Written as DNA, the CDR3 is TGTGCCAGCAGCTTAGTCTACGGGAATGAGCAGTTCTTC. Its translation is CASSLVYGNEQFF.

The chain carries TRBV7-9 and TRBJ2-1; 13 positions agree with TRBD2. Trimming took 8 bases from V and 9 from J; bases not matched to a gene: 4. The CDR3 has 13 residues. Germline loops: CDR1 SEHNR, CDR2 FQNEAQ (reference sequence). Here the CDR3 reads CASEGLAGIEQFF. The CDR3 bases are TGTGCCAGCGAGGGACTAGCGGGGATTGAGCAGTTCTTC.

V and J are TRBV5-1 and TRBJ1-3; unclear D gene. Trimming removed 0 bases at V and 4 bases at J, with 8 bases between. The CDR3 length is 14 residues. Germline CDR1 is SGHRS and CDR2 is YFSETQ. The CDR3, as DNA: TGCGCCAGCAGCTTGGAGGCAGGAGGAAACACCATATATTTT. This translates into CASSLEAGGNTIYF.

This CDR3 reads CASSLTSGASEQYF. The CDR3, as DNA: TGTGCCAGCAGTTTAACCTCAGGGGCAAGCGAGCAGTACTTC. This rearrangement joins TRBV28 to TRBJ2-7, with a tentative D call TRBD1 (6 bases). CDR3 length: 14 residues. CDR1 is MDHEN, CDR2 SYDVKM, per germline. V dropped 2 bases and J dropped 6 bases, with 14 bases sitting between them.

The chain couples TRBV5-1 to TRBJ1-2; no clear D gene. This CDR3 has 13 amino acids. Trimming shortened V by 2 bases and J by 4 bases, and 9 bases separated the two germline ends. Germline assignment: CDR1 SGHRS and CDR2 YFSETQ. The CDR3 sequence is CASSFLQSYGYTF. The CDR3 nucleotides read TGCGCCAGCAGCTTTTTACAGAGCTATGGCTACACCTTC.

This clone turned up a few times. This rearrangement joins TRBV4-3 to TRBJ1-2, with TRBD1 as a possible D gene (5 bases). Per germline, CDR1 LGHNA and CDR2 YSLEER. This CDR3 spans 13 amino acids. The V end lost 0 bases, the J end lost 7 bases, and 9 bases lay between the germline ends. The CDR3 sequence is CASSQDSGRGYTF. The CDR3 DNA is TGCGCCAGCAGCCAAGATTCAGGGCGTGGCTACACCTTC.

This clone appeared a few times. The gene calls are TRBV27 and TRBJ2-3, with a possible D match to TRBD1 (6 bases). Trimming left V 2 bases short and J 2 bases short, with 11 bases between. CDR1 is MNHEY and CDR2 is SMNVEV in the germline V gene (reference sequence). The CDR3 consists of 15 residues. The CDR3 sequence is CASSLGGGFTDTQYF. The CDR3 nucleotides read TGTGCCAGCAGTTTAGGTGGGGGCTTCACAGATACGCAGTATTTT.

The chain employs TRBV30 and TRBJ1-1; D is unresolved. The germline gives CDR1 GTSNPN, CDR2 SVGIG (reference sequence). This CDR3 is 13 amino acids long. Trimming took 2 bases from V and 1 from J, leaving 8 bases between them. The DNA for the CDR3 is TGTGCCTGGAGTCACGAGGGGAACACTGAAGCTTTCTTT. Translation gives CAWSHEGNTEAFF.